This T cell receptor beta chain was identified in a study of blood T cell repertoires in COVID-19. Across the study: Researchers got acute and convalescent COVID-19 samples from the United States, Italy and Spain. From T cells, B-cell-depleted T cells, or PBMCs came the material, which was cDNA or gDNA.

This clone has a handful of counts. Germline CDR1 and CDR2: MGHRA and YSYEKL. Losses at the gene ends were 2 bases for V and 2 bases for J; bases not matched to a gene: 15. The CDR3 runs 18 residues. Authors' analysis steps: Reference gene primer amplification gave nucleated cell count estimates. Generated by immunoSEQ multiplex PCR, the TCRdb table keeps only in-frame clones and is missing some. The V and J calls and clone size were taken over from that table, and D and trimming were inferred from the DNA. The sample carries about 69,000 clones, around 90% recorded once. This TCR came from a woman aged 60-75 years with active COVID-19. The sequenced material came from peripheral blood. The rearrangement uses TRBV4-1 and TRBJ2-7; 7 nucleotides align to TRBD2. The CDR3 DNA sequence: TGCGCCAGCAGCCAACCCCGTCTGCAGCGGGGCCCGCCCTACGAGCAGTACTTC. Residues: CASSQPRLQRGPPYEQYF.